These T cell receptor beta chains were read from a single sample in a study of blood T cell repertoires in COVID-19. Generated by immunoSEQ multiplex PCR, the TCRdb table keeps only in-frame clones and is missing some. The table records approximately 240,000 clones, roughly nine tenths of them present only once. Sequenced sample: PBMCs or T cells enriched from blood (not recorded which). The receptors were gathered from a woman between 45 and 65 years old in a cohort exposed to, infected with or recovered from COVID-19 (not recorded which). Each CDR3 is given with its conserved first and last residue. Fields, in order: D gene, V gene, J gene, clone size, CDR3 protein, CDR3 DNA. The D gene is left open where the match is weak. Not every row has a clone size; where given, it reads once, few, many or a size class.

TRBD2,TRBV7-9,TRBJ2-5,NA,CASSPIQAGGPQETQYF,TGTGCCAGCAGTCCTATCCAAGCGGGGGGGCCTCAGGAGACCCAGTACTTC
TRBD2,TRBV19,TRBJ2-1,once,CASSPWGAGGDYNEQFF,TGTGCCAGTAGTCCGTGGGGAGCGGGGGGGGATTACAATGAGCAGTTCTTC
NA,TRBV7-2,TRBJ2-5,NA,CASSLGVRETQYF,TGTGCCAGCAGCTTAGGGGTGCGGGAGACCCAGTACTTC
TRBD2,TRBV10-3,TRBJ2-1,NA,CAIREPTSGSPLEQFF,TGTGCCATCAGAGAGCCGACTAGCGGATCTCCCCTTGAGCAGTTCTTC
TRBD1,TRBV5-1,TRBJ1-2,NA,CASSAGQGRGGYTF,TGCGCCAGCAGCGCCGGACAGGGAAGGGGAGGCTACACCTTC
TRBD1,TRBV9,TRBJ2-7,NA,CASSVTGTTYEQYF,TGTGCCAGCAGCGTGACAGGGACGACCTACGAGCAGTACTTC
TRBD1,TRBV4-3,TRBJ2-6,NA,CASSQLTGDRGTGANVLTF,TGCGCCAGCAGCCAGCTCACCGGGGACAGGGGCACTGGGGCCAACGTCCTGACTTTC
NA,TRBV7-3,TRBJ1-1,NA,CASSLTGHTEAFF,TGTGCCAGCAGCTTAACGGGGCACACTGAAGCTTTCTTT
TRBD1,TRBV2,TRBJ1-5,NA,CASSATPTGGDYSNQPQHF,TGTGCCAGCAGTGCTACGCCGACAGGGGGTGATTATAGCAATCAGCCCCAGCATTTT
NA,TRBV5-1,TRBJ2-3,once,CASSGGTSTDTQYF,TGCGCCAGCAGCGGGGGGACTAGCACAGATACGCAGTATTTT
NA,TRBV6-4,TRBJ2-4,NA,CASSDSMDRAKNIQYF,TGTGCCAGCAGTGACTCGATGGACAGAGCCAAAAACATTCAGTACTTC
TRBD1,TRBV5-5,TRBJ1-1,NA,CASSLIGQGSTEAFF,TGTGCCAGCAGTCTTATAGGACAGGGGAGCACTGAAGCTTTCTTT
NA,TRBV5-6,TRBJ2-1,NA,CASSFAAEQFF,TGTGCCAGCAGCTTTGCAGCGGAGCAGTTCTTC
NA,TRBV9,TRBJ1-1,NA,CASSVGLGRTEAFF,TGTGCCAGCAGCGTAGGGTTGGGGAGGACTGAAGCTTTCTTT
TRBD2,TRBV11-2,TRBJ2-1,NA,CASSLAARGGLNEQFF,TGTGCCAGCAGCTTAGCTGCCCGGGGGGGCCTCAATGAGCAGTTCTTC
TRBD2,TRBV7-2,TRBJ2-7,NA,CASSLASGTAYEQYF,TGTGCCAGCAGCTTAGCTAGCGGGACTGCCTACGAGCAGTACTTC
TRBD1,TRBV11-1,TRBJ2-5,NA,CASSHRGTAQETQYF,TGTGCCAGCAGTCACAGGGGAACCGCCCAGGAGACCCAGTACTTC
TRBD1,TRBV5-1,TRBJ1-6,NA,CASSPITGDSPLHF,TGCGCCAGCAGCCCAATAACAGGGGATTCACCCCTCCACTTT
NA,TRBV2,TRBJ1-5,NA,CASSEALPDQPQHF,TGTGCCAGCAGTGAAGCGCTTCCAGATCAGCCCCAGCATTTT
NA,TRBV7-8,TRBJ1-1,NA,CASSLRLAEAFF,TGTGCCAGCAGCCTTCGTTTAGCTGAAGCTTTCTTT
NA,TRBV5-1,TRBJ2-2,NA,CASSLAAGELFF,TGCGCCAGCAGCTTGGCCGCCGGGGAGCTGTTTTTT
TRBD2,TRBV29-1,TRBJ2-3,few,CSVRGLAGWADTQYF,TGCAGCGTACGAGGACTAGCGGGGTGGGCAGATACGCAGTATTTT